The clone carrying this T cell receptor (beta chain) was picked up a small number of times. V lost 3 bases and J lost 3, with 11 bases in between. Per germline, CDR1 MNHEY and CDR2 SMNVEV (reference sequence). There are 14 residues in the CDR3. These data come from a study of blood T cells in healthy people across ages. Through a sample-barcoded 5' primer and a J-beta primer mix, a second PCR was run for about 6 to 12 cycles. TCRdb called the 5' RACE reads again in MiXCR, with one record for every CDR3 protein. This table has hundreds of thousands of distinct CDR3 sequences, 22% appearing once. The sequence was obtained from an older man in good health. The material sequenced was blood. J is TRBJ1-1 and V is TRBV27, with D hard to call. Written as DNA, the CDR3 is TGTGCCAGCAGTTTCGGGTATCGGGACACTGAAGCTTTCTTT. It yields the protein CASSFGYRDTEAFF.